The sample holds many counts of the clone carrying this T cell receptor beta chain. The CDR3 runs 11 residues. V shed 3 bases and J shed 3 bases, with 3 bases lying between them. CDR1 is LGHDT and CDR2 is YNNKEL in the germline V gene (reference sequence). The record originates from a study of read filtering for tumor transcriptome and immune sequencing. Sampling of bone marrow took place during active disease in every patient. This library used about 360 ng RNA and molecular barcoded adaptors spanning alpha/delta and beta/gamma chains. Each CDR3 protein gets one entry after TCRdb re-called the reads with MiXCR. The table records about 90,000 distinct CDR3 sequences, about 12% of them present only once.

V gene TRBV3-1 combines with J gene TRBJ2-7; D is ambiguous. Sequencing was carried out using a population of CD138-negative cells sorted from bone marrow. This TCR was recovered from a donor aged 40 or older with multiple myeloma. CDR3 in amino acids: CASSHVYEQYF. The CDR3 coding sequence is TGTGCCAGCAGCCACGTCTACGAGCAGTACTTC.